This T cell receptor beta chain was recorded in a study of T cells in Graves' hyperthyroidism and ophthalmopathy. RNA transcripts provided the source from which TCR beta CDR3 regions were amplified. When the TCR CDR3 underwent first-round RT-PCR, the HTBI primer set was used. One entry per CDR3 protein, called by TCRdb with MiXCR from the multiplex PCR reads. Of approximately 260,000 distinct CDR3 sequences listed, around 15% are singletons. The sample holds many counts of this clonotype. The germline V gene has CDR1 DFQATT and CDR2 SNEGSKA (reference sequence). Deletions cut 2 bases from V and 3 bases from J, with 13 bases between. The CDR3 runs 14 residues.

The chain is built from TRBV20-1 and TRBJ1-2, with a weak D call TRBD1 (5 bases). Specimen: blood. The receptor was isolated from a woman in her 50s with Graves' hyperthyroidism that later progressed to Graves' ophthalmopathy. The CDR3 sequence is CSARSPQGHYGYTF. The CDR3 nucleotides are TGCAGTGCTAGATCTCCCCAGGGACACTATGGCTACACCTTC.